Listed below are T cell receptor beta chains from one sample, sequenced in a study of liver allograft versus peripheral blood T cells. TCRdb re-analysed the reads in MiXCR, keeping a single row per CDR3 protein. The data show 8,000 to 10,000 distinct CDR3 sequences, roughly 21% seen once. All receptors derive from a human patient who had a liver transplant. Some T cells may possibly be graft donor cells. Each CDR3 is given with its conserved first and last residue. A D gene is named only where the DNA matches it firmly. Where a row states a size, it is once, few, many or the class of an expanded clone; other rows omit it.

v_call	clone_size	d_call	j_call	cdr3_aa	cdr3_nt
TRBV28	.	.	TRBJ1-1	CASSLNDRVSEAFF	TGTGCCAGCAGTTTAAACGACCGGGTCTCTGAAGCTTTCTTT
TRBV27	medium-sized	.	TRBJ2-3	CASSLFQGWDTQYF	TGTGCCAGCAGTTTATTCCAGGGGTGGGATACGCAGTATTTT
TRBV5-4	medium-sized	.	TRBJ2-3	CASSLDGGSTDTQYF	TGTGCCAGCAGCTTGGATGGCGGGAGCACAGATACGCAGTATTTT
TRBV19	few	TRBD1	TRBJ1-2	CASSRRQGASGNYGYTF	TGTGCCAGTAGTAGACGACAGGGGGCGTCTGGTAACTATGGCTACACCTTC
TRBV30	medium-sized	.	TRBJ1-1	CAWSVEGMGTEAFF	TGTGCCTGGAGTGTAGAGGGGATGGGCACTGAAGCTTTCTTT
TRBV15	medium-sized	TRBD1	TRBJ1-6	CATSREGTGVSPLHF	TGTGCCACCAGCAGAGAAGGGACAGGGGTATCACCCCTCCACTTT
TRBV19	medium-sized	TRBD2	TRBJ2-3	CASSIAGDTDTQYF	TGTGCCAGTAGTATCGCGGGAGACACAGATACGCAGTATTTT
TRBV20-1	few	.	TRBJ2-7	CSATRSSYEQYF	TGCAGTGCAACGCGGAGCTCCTACGAGCAGTACTTC
TRBV28	.	.	TRBJ1-6	CASRSGGSSYNSPLHF	TGTGCCAGCCGTTCTGGGGGGAGCTCCTATAATTCACCCCTCCACTTT
TRBV18	many	.	TRBJ2-3	CASSPTGDGADTQYF	TGTGCCAGCTCACCAACCGGGGATGGCGCAGATACGCAGTATTTT
TRBV28	.	TRBD2	TRBJ2-3	CASSLLAGGPDTQYF	TGTGCCAGCAGTTTATTAGCGGGGGGGCCAGATACGCAGTATTTT
TRBV20-1	few	.	TRBJ1-2	CSARDWGGSNYGYTF	TGCAGTGCTAGAGATTGGGGGGGCTCTAACTATGGCTACACCTTC
TRBV12-3/TRBV12-4	.	.	TRBJ1-1	CASRSDENTEAFF	TGTGCCAGCAGGTCTGACGAGAACACTGAAGCTTTCTTT
TRBV24-1	medium-sized	.	TRBJ2-1	CATGRRGLDEQFF	TGTGCCACCGGGCGCAGGGGTTTGGATGAGCAGTTCTTC
TRBV20-1	.	.	TRBJ1-2	CSASRSYGYTF	TGCAGTGCTAGTCGCAGCTATGGCTACACCTTC
TRBV19	medium-sized	TRBD2	TRBJ2-3	CASRKGSGASTDTQYF	TGTGCCAGTAGAAAAGGGAGCGGGGCTAGCACAGATACGCAGTATTTT
TRBV6-5	.	.	TRBJ1-5	CASSRGVEGNQPQHF	TGTGCCAGCAGTAGGGGGGTTGAAGGCAATCAGCCCCAGCATTTT
TRBV6-1	medium-sized	TRBD1	TRBJ2-7	CASRDRLTGPEQYF	TGTGCCAGTAGGGACAGACTAACCGGCCCCGAGCAGTACTTC
TRBV5-6	.	TRBD1	TRBJ1-5	CASSLDRGLNQPQHF	TGTGCCAGCAGCTTAGACAGGGGGCTGAATCAGCCCCAGCATTTT
TRBV28	.	.	TRBJ2-3	CASRSTGLGADTQYF	TGTGCCAGCAGATCAACGGGCCTCGGGGCAGATACGCAGTATTTT
TRBV15	many	.	TRBJ1-1	CATSRVNGEAFF	TGTGCCACCAGCAGAGTTAACGGTGAAGCTTTCTTT
TRBV6-1	many	TRBD1	TRBJ1-5	CASRTQTGIHQPQHF	TGTGCCAGCAGAACCCAGACAGGGATACATCAGCCCCAGCATTTT
TRBV12-3/TRBV12-4	.	.	TRBJ1-2	CASSLGRNYGYTF	TGTGCCAGCAGTTTAGGGCGGAACTATGGCTACACCTTC
TRBV29-1	medium-sized	.	TRBJ2-2	CSVQFAPGTGELFF	TGCAGCGTTCAGTTCGCTCCAGGAACCGGGGAGCTGTTTTTT
TRBV20-1	few	.	TRBJ1-6	CSARDRRGTYNSPLHF	TGCAGTGCTAGAGATCGTCGGGGAACCTATAATTCACCCCTCCACTTT
TRBV6-5	medium-sized	.	TRBJ1-6	CASSWGRGSPLHF	TGTGCCAGCAGTTGGGGACGAGGGTCACCCCTCCACTTT
TRBV6-1	medium-sized	.	TRBJ1-2	CASSEGGTAANYGYTF	TGTGCCAGCAGTGAAGGAGGAACGGCGGCTAACTATGGCTACACCTTC
TRBV27	medium-sized	.	TRBJ1-6	CASSTLPGLNSYNSPLHF	TGTGCCAGCAGTACCCTCCCGGGGCTCAACTCCTATAATTCACCCCTCCACTTT
TRBV6-1	medium-sized	.	TRBJ2-7	CASSETRDTYEQYF	TGTGCCAGCAGTGAAACCAGGGACACCTACGAGCAGTACTTC
TRBV20-1	.	.	TRBJ2-7	CSASRGSSYEQYF	TGCAGTGCCTCCCGGGGCAGCTCCTACGAGCAGTACTTC
TRBV20-1	.	.	TRBJ2-1	CSANSGLRGDEQFF	TGCAGTGCTAACTCCGGACTTAGGGGGGATGAGCAGTTCTTC
TRBV9	.	TRBD2	TRBJ2-7	CASSPEASGSCEQYF	TGTGCCAGCAGCCCAGAGGCTAGCGGGAGTTGCGAGCAGTACTTC
TRBV29-1	few	.	TRBJ1-4	CSAGASTNEKLFF	TGCAGCGCCGGGGCTTCAACTAATGAAAAACTGTTTTTT
TRBV18	many	.	TRBJ1-3	CASSPRASSGNTIYF	TGTGCCAGCTCACCTCGGGCCTCCTCTGGAAACACCATATATTTT
TRBV5-5	few	.	TRBJ1-1	CASSLDVRDTEAFF	TGTGCCAGCAGCTTGGATGTCAGGGACACTGAAGCTTTCTTT
TRBV7-9	.	TRBD2	TRBJ2-1	CASSPKRRLAGGAGNEQFF	TGTGCCAGCAGCCCTAAACGGCGGCTAGCGGGAGGTGCGGGGAATGAGCAGTTCTTC
TRBV7-9	.	.	TRBJ1-4	CASRRGQNEKLFF	TGTGCCAGCCGTCGGGGCCAAAATGAAAAACTGTTTTTT
TRBV16	.	.	TRBJ2-7	CASSQYVISYEQYF	TGTGCCAGCAGCCAATACGTAATTTCCTACGAGCAGTACTTC
TRBV24-1	medium-sized	TRBD2	TRBJ2-1	CATSDSGTSNEQFF	TGTGCCACCAGTGATTCCGGGACTAGCAATGAGCAGTTCTTC
TRBV6-1	medium-sized	.	TRBJ2-2	CASSTHWSDRHATGELFF	TGTGCCAGCAGTACCCATTGGTCGGACAGACATGCCACCGGGGAGCTGTTTTTT
TRBV6-6	medium-sized	TRBD1	TRBJ1-3	CASRDRVADTIYF	TGTGCCAGCAGAGACAGGGTGGCGGACACCATATATTTT
TRBV9	.	TRBD1	TRBJ2-5	CASSTQGAETQYF	TGTGCCAGCAGCACACAGGGGGCAGAGACCCAGTACTTC
TRBV6-2/TRBV6-3	medium-sized	.	TRBJ1-6	CATTVSYNSPLHF	TGTGCCACGACAGTCTCCTATAATTCACCCCTCCACTTT
TRBV27	medium-sized	.	TRBJ2-1	CASSFVTSTYNEQFF	TGTGCCAGCAGTTTCGTAACCTCGACCTACAATGAGCAGTTCTTC
TRBV6-1	medium-sized	.	TRBJ1-3	CASSEQVGQGYTIYF	TGTGCCAGCAGTGAACAGGTCGGGCAGGGTTACACCATATATTTT
TRBV19	.	.	TRBJ2-7	CASSIDTAYEQYF	TGTGCCAGTAGTATTGACACGGCCTACGAGCAGTACTTC
TRBV7-9	once	.	TRBJ2-5	CASSLAQDQETQYF	TGTGCCAGCAGCTTAGCACAGGACCAAGAGACCCAGTACTTC
TRBV28	medium-sized	.	TRBJ2-1	CASRRVSPYNEQFF	TGTGCCAGCCGTAGGGTTTCCCCCTACAATGAGCAGTTCTTC
TRBV9	medium-sized	.	TRBJ1-2	CASSPGLTVNYGYTF	TGTGCCAGCAGCCCCGGACTGACAGTTAACTATGGCTACACCTTC
TRBV28	many	.	TRBJ2-5	CASSSTRGSRENQETQYF	TGTGCCAGCAGTTCCACCCGGGGGAGCAGAGAAAACCAAGAGACCCAGTACTTC
TRBV29-1	medium-sized	.	TRBJ1-2	CSVTTANYGYTF	TGCAGCGTTACGACAGCCAACTATGGCTACACCTTC